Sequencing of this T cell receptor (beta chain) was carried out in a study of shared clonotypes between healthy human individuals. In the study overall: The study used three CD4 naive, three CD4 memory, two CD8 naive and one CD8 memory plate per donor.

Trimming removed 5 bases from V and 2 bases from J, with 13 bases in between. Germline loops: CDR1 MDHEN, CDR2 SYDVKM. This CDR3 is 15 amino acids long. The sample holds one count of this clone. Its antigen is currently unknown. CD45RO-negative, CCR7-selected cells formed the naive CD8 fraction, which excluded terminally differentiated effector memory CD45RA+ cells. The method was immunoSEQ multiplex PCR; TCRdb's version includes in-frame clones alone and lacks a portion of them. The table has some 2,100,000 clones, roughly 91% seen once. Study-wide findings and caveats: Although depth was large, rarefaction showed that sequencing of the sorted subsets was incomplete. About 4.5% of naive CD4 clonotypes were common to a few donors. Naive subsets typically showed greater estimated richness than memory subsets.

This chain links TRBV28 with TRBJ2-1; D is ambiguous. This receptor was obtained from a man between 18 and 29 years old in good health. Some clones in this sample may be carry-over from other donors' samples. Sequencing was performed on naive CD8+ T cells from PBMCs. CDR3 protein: CASSQIPTTYNEQFF. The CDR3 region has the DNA TGTGCCAGCAGTCAAATCCCCACTACCTACAATGAGCAGTTCTTC.